This T cell receptor beta chain was sequenced during a study of cytomegalovirus exposure and HLA in healthy donors. General observations from the study: Being productive about 90% or about 30% of the time was typical of most TCR beta V segments in an earlier analysis. TCR beta sequences reportedly predicted most subjects' HLA-A and HLA-B alleles accurately. 150 to 200 TCR beta chains were listed as cytomegalovirus-associated. In terms of immune exposure information, only CMV serostatus was available.

PCR employed 60 Vbeta and 13 Jbeta primers. Some clones are missing from TCRdb's copy, which holds only in-frame ones; the method was immunoSEQ multiplex PCR. Of fewer than 200,000 clones listed, less than 80% are singletons. Germline V gene lookup returns CDR1 SGHTS and CDR2 YDEGEE. The CDR3 is 16 amino acids. V was trimmed by 4 bases and J by 1 base, leaving 17 bases between them. On this clone: Its antigen remains unknown.

The specimen sequenced was PBMCs. This receptor was obtained from a female donor in good health and CMV-seronegative. The gene calls are TRBV5-8 and TRBJ1-1; possibly TRBD1 for D (6 bases). The CDR3 coding sequence is TGTGCCAGCAGCCGACCACCCGACAGGACGAACACTGAAGCTTTCTTT. Translation gives CASSRPPDRTNTEAFF.